These 5 T cell receptor beta chains were sequenced from one sample in a study of naive and memory T cell subsets. The antigens for these receptors are not known. An equimolar mix of two oligonucleotides served as the beta constant-region primer for TRBC1 and TRBC2. Ligated cDNA was amplified by four rounds of PCR with nested alpha and beta constant-region primers and SP2. A single record per CDR3 protein comes from TCRdb applying MiXCR to the UMI-ligation and nested PCR reads. In the table there are 140,000 to 150,000 distinct CDR3 sequences, 20% to 25% of which are singletons. The study's findings and limits: Especially in CD8 cells, naive repertoires contained a few larger clonotypes, possibly CD45RA-re-expressing memory cells.

What was sequenced was naive CD4+ T cells from blood. The receptors derive from a human donor in good health.

CDR3 nucleotides: TGTGCCAGCAGCAACGGGTCAGGGATTTATAGCAATCAGCCCCAGCATTTT. Translation gives CASSNGSGIYSNQPQHF. The V gene is TRBV11-3, the J gene TRBJ1-5; a weak D match, TRBD1 (5 bases). Between the trimmed V and J ends, which lost 5 bases and 0 bases, there was a span of 17 bases. This CDR3 region has 17 residues. CDR1 is SGHNT, CDR2 YENEEA, per germline.

The chain uses TRBV6-2 or TRBV6-3 and TRBJ1-1; perhaps TRBD1 as D (6 bases). The CDR3 is 14 residues long. The germline gives CDR1 MNHEY, CDR2 SVGEGT. Trimming stripped 2 bases from V and 0 bases from J, with 7 bases between. The CDR3 region has the DNA TGTGCCAGCAGTTACGGACAGTTGAACACTGAAGCTTTCTTT. Its protein product is CASSYGQLNTEAFF.

This chain joins TRBV19 and TRBJ2-5; 9 nucleotides line up with TRBD2. Unmatched junction bases numbered 12, after V lost 4 bases and J lost 0 bases. The CDR3 has 18 amino acids. Looked up from germline, CDR1 is LNHDA and CDR2 is SQIVND (reference sequence). The CDR3 DNA follows: TGTGCCAGTAGTACGGAACCCCGACTAGCGGAGAACCAAGAGACCCAGTACTTC. Translation gives CASSTEPRLAENQETQYF.

This clonotype showed up just a few times. The chain uses TRBV11-1 and TRBJ2-7; D is perhaps TRBD2 (5 bases). The germline gives CDR1 SGHAT, CDR2 FQDESV (reference sequence). Trimming cost V 2 bases and J 2 bases, with 19 bases left between them. This CDR3 contains 17 residues. This chain's CDR3 is CASSLHRGSVTTYEQYF. The CDR3 DNA reads TGTGCCAGCAGCTTACATCGCGGGTCGGTCACTACCTACGAGCAGTACTTC.

This chain uses TRBV7-9 with TRBJ1-1; D gene unclear. Germline CDR1 and CDR2: SEHNR and FQNEAQ (reference sequence). This CDR3 comprises 12 residues. With 5 bases removed from V and 1 base from J, the gap between germline ends came to 5 bases. CDR3 sequence reads: CASSPSNTEAFF. The CDR3 DNA reads TGTGCCAGCAGCCCCTCGAACACTGAAGCTTTCTTT.